The TCR beta chain described here comes from a study of blood T cell repertoires in COVID-19. Study background: Collection of acute and convalescent COVID-19 samples took place in the United States, Italy and Spain. Sample material is recorded as cDNA or gDNA derived from T cells, B-cell-depleted T cells, or PBMCs.

The CDR3 is 16 residues long. Per germline, CDR1 SGHVS and CDR2 FQNEAQ. J gave up 5 bases and V 5 bases, and 8 bases lay outside the gene matches. Under the authors' procedure: Cell counts per sample came from amplifying reference gene primers. Method: immunoSEQ multiplex PCR; TCRdb's copy keeps in-frame clones and lacks some. V, J and clone size are taken as reported in that table, and D and trimming were inferred from the DNA itself. The profile covers about 130,000 clones, with more than 80% appearing a single time and around 4.5% taken by the ten largest. Material for sequencing was peripheral blood. This clonotype originated in a human donor in a cohort sampled during active COVID-19. The V gene is TRBV7-8, the J gene TRBJ2-3; 12 bases line up with TRBD2. The CDR3 coding sequence is TGTGCCAGCAGCCGAGCCCTAGCGGGAGGGGAAGATACGCAGTATTTT. It translates to CASSRALAGGEDTQYF.